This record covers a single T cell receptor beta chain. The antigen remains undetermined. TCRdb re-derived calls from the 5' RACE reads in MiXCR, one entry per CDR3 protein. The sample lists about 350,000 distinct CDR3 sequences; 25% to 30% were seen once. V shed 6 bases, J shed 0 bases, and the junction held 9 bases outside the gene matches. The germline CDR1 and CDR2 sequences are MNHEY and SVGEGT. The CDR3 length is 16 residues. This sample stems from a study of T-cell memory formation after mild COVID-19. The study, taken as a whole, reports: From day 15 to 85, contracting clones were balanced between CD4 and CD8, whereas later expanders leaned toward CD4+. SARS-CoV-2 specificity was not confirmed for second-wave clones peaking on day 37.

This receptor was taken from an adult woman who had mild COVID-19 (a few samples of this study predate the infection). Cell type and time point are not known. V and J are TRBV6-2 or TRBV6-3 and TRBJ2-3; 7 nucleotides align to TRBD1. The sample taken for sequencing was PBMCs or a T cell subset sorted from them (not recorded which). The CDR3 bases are TGTGCCAGCAGGAACTGGGACAGCTTTAGCACAGATACGCAGTATTTT. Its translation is CASRNWDSFSTDTQYF.